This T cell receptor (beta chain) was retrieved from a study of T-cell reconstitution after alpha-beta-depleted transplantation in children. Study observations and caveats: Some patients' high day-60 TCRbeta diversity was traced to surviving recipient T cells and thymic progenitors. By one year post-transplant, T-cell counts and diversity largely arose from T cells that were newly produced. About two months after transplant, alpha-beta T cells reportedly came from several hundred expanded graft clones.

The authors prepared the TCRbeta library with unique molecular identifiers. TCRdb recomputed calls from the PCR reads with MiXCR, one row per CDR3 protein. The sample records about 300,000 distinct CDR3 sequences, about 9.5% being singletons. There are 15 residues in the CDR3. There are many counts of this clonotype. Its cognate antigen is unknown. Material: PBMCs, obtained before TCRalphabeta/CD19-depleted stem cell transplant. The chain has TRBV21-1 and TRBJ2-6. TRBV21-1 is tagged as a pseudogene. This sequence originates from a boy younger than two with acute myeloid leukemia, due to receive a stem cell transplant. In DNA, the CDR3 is TGTGCCAGCAGCTCCGACTGCTCTGGGGCCAACGTCCTGACTTTC. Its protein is CASSSDCSGANVLTF.